The 23 T cell receptor beta chains in this list originate from one sample, sequenced in a study of identical twins. TCRdb reprocessed the 5' RACE reads with MiXCR, giving one entry per CDR3 protein. The sample records about 530,000 distinct CDR3 sequences, roughly 15% being singletons. The same data also went into a second study, on yellow fever vaccine responses in identical twins.

Sequencing was carried out using CD4+ T cells sorted from blood. These receptors were obtained from a woman aged 18 to 35 in good health.

The rearrangement joins TRBV6-5 to TRBJ1-1; 7 bases align to TRBD1. The ends lost 3 bases at V and 0 bases at J; junction bases unmatched: 10. The germline V gene encodes CDR1 MNHEY and CDR2 SVGAGI. CDR3 size: 17 residues. CDR3 nucleotide sequence: TGTGCCAGCAGTTATTTATCGGTTACAGGGGTGAACACTGAAGCTTTCTTT. Its protein is CASSYLSVTGVNTEAFF.

This clonotype was counted ten times or more. This sequence joins TRBV12-3 or TRBV12-4 and TRBJ2-3, with D hard to call. The CDR3 length is 14 residues. Trimming removed 3 bases from V and 2 bases from J, with 9 bases in between. The CDR3 is CASSLPGSTDTQYF. CDR3 nucleotide sequence: TGTGCCAGCAGTTTGCCAGGATCCACAGATACGCAGTATTTT.

This clonotype showed up just a few times. This chain uses TRBV5-1 with TRBJ1-2, with TRBD1 identical over 7 bases. Germline-derived CDR1 and CDR2 are SGHRS and YFSETQ. V shed 3 bases, J shed 7 bases, and the junction held 9 bases outside the gene matches. This CDR3 region has 14 residues. CDR3 DNA: TGCGCCAGCAGCTCTGACAGGGTTGGTGGTGGCTACACCTTC. Translation: CASSSDRVGGGYTF. Full variable domain (rest looked up from reference TRBV5-1 and TRBJ1-2): KAGVTQTPRYLIKTRGQQVTLSCSPISGHRSVSWYQQTPGQGLQFLFEYFSETQRNKGNFPGRFSGRQFSNSRSEMNVSTLELGDSALYLCASSSDRVGGGYTFGSGTRLTVV.

This chain uses TRBV20-1 with TRBJ2-1; 11 nucleotides agree with TRBD2. Germline V gene data show CDR1 as DFQATT and CDR2 as SNEGSKA (reference sequence). CDR3 length: 17 amino acids. V lost 5 bases to trimming and J lost 2 bases; unmatched junction nucleotides: 11. DNA for the CDR3: TGCAGTGCTCAAAGGGCTAGCGGGAGGAATACCTACAATGAGCAGTTCTTC. This sequence encodes CSAQRASGRNTYNEQFF.

This clonotype showed up just a few times. The chain carries TRBV29-1 and TRBJ1-4, with TRBD1 matching over 7 bases. Per germline, CDR1 SQVTM and CDR2 ANQGSEA. Trimming took 8 bases from V and 0 from J; bases not matched to a gene: 3. The CDR3 has 13 amino acids. The CDR3 reads CSITGATNEKLFF. The CDR3 DNA is TGCAGCATTACAGGGGCAACTAATGAAAAACTGTTTTTT.

This rearrangement joins TRBV29-1 to TRBJ2-3; 9 bases map to TRBD2. Germline-derived CDR1 and CDR2 are SQVTM and ANQGSEA. V dropped 4 bases and J dropped 4; count of bases not matched to a gene: 12. The CDR3 is 16 amino acids. CDR3 in amino acids: CSVAAGFSGSADTQYF. The CDR3 DNA reads TGCAGCGTTGCTGCCGGATTTAGCGGGAGTGCAGATACGCAGTATTTT.

This clonotype was counted only a few times. The V and J genes are TRBV20-1 and TRBJ1-2, with D possibly being TRBD1 (5 bases). The CDR3 is made up of 15 amino acids. The germline gives CDR1 DFQATT, CDR2 SNEGSKA (reference sequence). Trimming took 6 bases from V and 0 from J, leaving 17 bases between them. CDR3 DNA sequence: TGCAGTGCAAGTCGAGAGGGGACCACTAACTATGGCTACACCTTC. It translates to CSASREGTTNYGYTF.

V is TRBV24-1 and J is TRBJ2-5, with D tentatively TRBD1 or TRBD2 (5 bases each). This CDR3 comprises 15 residues. Trimming cost V 6 bases and J 2 bases, with 15 bases left between them. The germline CDR1 and CDR2 sequences are KGHDR and SFDVKD. The CDR3 sequence is CATSSVGTSQETQYF. Written as DNA, the CDR3 is TGTGCCACCAGTTCTGTCGGGACCAGTCAAGAGACCCAGTACTTC.

The genes are TRBV5-6 and TRBJ1-2; D may be TRBD1 (5 bases). The germline V and J ends were trimmed by 3 bases and 0 bases, with 9 bases remaining between them. Germline V gene lookup returns CDR1 SGHDT and CDR2 YYEEEE. The length of the CDR3 is 14 residues. The CDR3 sequence: CASSWGLANYGYTF. CDR3 sequence (DNA): TGTGCCAGCAGCTGGGGGTTGGCTAACTATGGCTACACCTTC.

This clonotype showed up just a few times. This rearrangement joins TRBV5-4 to TRBJ1-1; tentatively, D is TRBD1 (5 bases). V was cut by 5 bases and J by 6 bases, with 20 bases left in between. The germline V gene has CDR1 SGHNT and CDR2 YYREEE (reference sequence). The CDR3 covers 15 residues. The CDR3 nucleotides are TGTGCCAGCAGGATAGCAGGGACTGGTAACGCTGAAGCTTTCTTT. Its translation: CASRIAGTGNAEAFF.

This clonotype has a count of ten or more. The chain joins TRBV12-3 or TRBV12-4 to TRBJ2-3, with TRBD2 identical over 8 bases. Losses at the gene ends were 10 bases for V and 6 bases for J; bases not matched to a gene: 15. The CDR3 is 15 residues long. This CDR3 reads CATLRRLSGADTQYF. The CDR3 coding sequence is TGTGCCACGCTCCGGCGGCTTAGCGGGGCCGATACGCAGTATTTT.

A few counts support this clonotype. The chain links TRBV21-1 to TRBJ1-6; the table's TRBD1 call for D was not verified on the DNA. TRBV21-1 is deemed a pseudogene. This CDR3 spans 16 amino acids. The CDR3 protein is CASILRDREYNSPLHF. As DNA, the CDR3 is TGTGCCAGCATACTCCGGGACAGGGAATATAATTCACCCCTCCACTTT.

The gene calls are TRBV15 and TRBJ2-1; the match to TRBD2 covers 7 bases. Per germline, CDR1 LNHNV and CDR2 YYDKDF (reference sequence). V lost 2 bases and J lost 4; bases outside the gene matches: 8. The length of the CDR3 is 16 residues. This chain's CDR3 is CATSRTLASSYNEQFF. The CDR3 DNA follows: TGTGCCACCAGCAGAACACTAGCGAGTTCGTACAATGAGCAGTTCTTC.

The chain employs TRBV28 and TRBJ1-2, with D maybe TRBD1 (6 bases). Between the trimmed V and J ends, which lost 6 bases and 0 bases, there was a span of 14 bases. The CDR3 runs to 15 residues. Germline V gene sequence: CDR1 MDHEN, CDR2 SYDVKM. CDR3 bases: TGTGCCAGCAGCAAAGAGGGGGTAGCTAACTATGGCTACACCTTC. Encoded protein: CASSKEGVANYGYTF.

V gene TRBV20-1 combines with J gene TRBJ2-7, with 7 bases lining up with TRBD2. J was trimmed by 5 bases and V by 4 bases; bases with no gene match: 17. CDR1 and CDR2 from the germline V gene are DFQATT and SNEGSKA (reference sequence). The length of the CDR3 is 16 residues. The CDR3 coding sequence is TGCAGTGCTAACCGACCAACTAGCGCCCCAGGGAACGAGCAGTACGTC. This sequence encodes CSANRPTSAPGNEQYV.

The chain recombines TRBV5-1 with TRBJ2-7, with a tentative D call TRBD2 (6 bases). Per germline, CDR1 SGHRS and CDR2 YFSETQ. The CDR3 consists of 16 residues. Between the trimmed V and J ends, which lost 7 bases and 1 base, there was a span of 21 bases. CDR3 coding DNA: TGCGCCAGCGGGTTCCTTTTCTCGGGAGTATCCTACGAGCAGTACTTC. It encodes CASGFLFSGVSYEQYF.

This clonotype turned up a few times. The chain joins TRBV4-2 to TRBJ2-1; 12 bases match TRBD2. Trimming took 5 bases from V and 6 from J; bases not matched to a gene: 8. The CDR3 has 16 residues. The V gene's germline CDR1 is LGHNA and CDR2 YNFKEQ. The CDR3 loop reads CASSRALAGGGNEQFF. The CDR3 region has the DNA TGTGCCAGCAGCAGGGCCCTAGCGGGAGGGGGCAATGAGCAGTTCTTC.

The chain recombines TRBV12-3 or TRBV12-4 with TRBJ2-1; 12 bases map to TRBD2. This CDR3 region has 18 residues. The trim removed 5 bases at V and 1 base at J, leaving 9 bases unmatched. This CDR3 is CASSPASGRALSYNEQFF. CDR3 in DNA: TGTGCCAGCAGTCCCGCTAGCGGGAGGGCATTATCCTACAATGAGCAGTTCTTC.

The chain couples TRBV7-2 to TRBJ2-5; TRBD2 might be the D (6 bases). This CDR3 is built from 14 residues. Trimming took off 1 base at V and 7 bases at J, with 13 bases between the two ends. Germline V gives CDR1 SGHTA, CDR2 FQGNSA. CDR3 bases: TGTGCCAGCAGCTTAGACGCAGGAGGGAGGACCCAGTACTTC. This gives the protein CASSLDAGGRTQYF.

The chain couples TRBV6-5 to TRBJ1-4; weak D call: TRBD1 (6 bases). V was trimmed by 5 bases and J by 8 bases, leaving 15 bases between them. Germline CDR1 reads MNHEY; CDR2 reads SVGAGI. This CDR3 spans 14 amino acids. The CDR3: CASSLQGGYEKLFF. The CDR3 nucleotides read TGTGCCAGCAGTCTACAGGGAGGTTACGAAAAACTGTTTTTT.

The chain carries TRBV5-1 and TRBJ2-2; D is perhaps TRBD2 (5 bases). Per the germline V gene, CDR1 is SGHRS and CDR2 is YFSETQ. The CDR3 length is 14 residues. Trimming pared 7 bases from V and 4 bases from J, leaving 14 bases between. The CDR3 spells CASELEGSTGELFF. CDR3 DNA: TGCGCCAGCGAGCTTGAGGGATCCACCGGGGAGCTGTTTTTT.

The rearrangement joins TRBV27 to TRBJ1-2; 9 nucleotides agree with TRBD1. After removal of 6 bases from V and 8 bases from J, the junction contained 10 bases not matched to a gene. Per germline, CDR1 MNHEY and CDR2 SMNVEV (reference sequence). This CDR3 has 14 amino acids. This CDR3 is CASSLWTGAGGYTF. The CDR3 nucleotides are TGTGCCAGCAGCCTCTGGACAGGGGCAGGGGGCTACACCTTC.

CDR3 loop: CASSAGLGETQYF. Here the CDR3 DNA reads TGCGCCAGCAGCGCGGGACTCGGGGAGACCCAGTACTTC. The J gene is TRBJ2-5, the V gene TRBV5-1, with D tentatively TRBD2 (6 bases). The CDR3 is made up of 13 amino acids. The V gene's germline CDR1 is SGHRS and CDR2 YFSETQ. Trimming took off 4 bases at V and 5 bases at J, with 12 bases between the two ends.